The entry that follows covers one T cell receptor (beta chain) sequence. Its specificity is unknown. Treatment given: about 20 received Ad26.COV2.S at low or high dose, single or two shots; 5 received placebo; per-sample allocation not given. The samples were gathered on day 63 after the first injection of vaccine or placebo. The method was immunoSEQ multiplex PCR; TCRdb's version includes in-frame clones alone and lacks a portion of them. The data show roughly 510,000 clones, with approximately 90% seen just once and 9.5% to 15% held by the top ten. This sample stems from a study of Ad26.COV2.S vaccination and SARS-CoV-2 variants. Study-level points and caveats: Possibly, TCR breadth and depth analyses underestimated total T cell responses. Reportedly, after vaccination the spike-specific CD8+ and CD4+ T cell responses displayed substantial breadth.

The CDR3 has 13 amino acids. Germline-derived CDR1 and CDR2 are SQVTM and ANQGSEA. V was trimmed by 6 bases and J by 4 bases, leaving 14 bases between them. This rearrangement joins TRBV29-1 to TRBJ2-3; D might be TRBD1 (6 bases). Sequences were derived from peripheral blood, sampled in a trial of Ad26.COV2.S vaccine versus placebo. The clonotype comes from a person between 18 and 60 years old who received the Ad26.COV2.S COVID-19 vaccine or a placebo. The CDR3 loop is CSVATGTPDTQYF. CDR3 bases: TGCAGCGTCGCGACAGGAACGCCAGATACGCAGTATTTT.